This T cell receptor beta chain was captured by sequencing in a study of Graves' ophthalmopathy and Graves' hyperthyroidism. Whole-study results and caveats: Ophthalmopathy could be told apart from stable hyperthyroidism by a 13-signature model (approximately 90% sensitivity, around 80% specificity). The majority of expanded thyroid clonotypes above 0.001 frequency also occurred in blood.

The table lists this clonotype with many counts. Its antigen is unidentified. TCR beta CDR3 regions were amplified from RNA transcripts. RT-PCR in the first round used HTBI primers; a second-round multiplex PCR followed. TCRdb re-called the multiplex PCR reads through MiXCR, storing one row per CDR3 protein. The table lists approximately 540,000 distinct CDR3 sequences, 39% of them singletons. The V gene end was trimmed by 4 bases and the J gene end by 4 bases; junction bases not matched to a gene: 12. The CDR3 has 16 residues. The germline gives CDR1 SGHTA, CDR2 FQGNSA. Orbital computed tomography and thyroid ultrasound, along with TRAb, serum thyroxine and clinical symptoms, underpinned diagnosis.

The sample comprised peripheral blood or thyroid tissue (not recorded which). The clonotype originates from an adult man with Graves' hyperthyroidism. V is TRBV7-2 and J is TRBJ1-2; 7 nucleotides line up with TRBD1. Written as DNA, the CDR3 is TGTGCCAGCAGCTCCGATTTTAGAGGGGGCCCCTATGGCTACACCTTC. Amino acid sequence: CASSSDFRGGPYGYTF. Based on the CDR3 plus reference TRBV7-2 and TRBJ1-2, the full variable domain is GAGVSQSPSNKVTEKGKDVELRCDPISGHTALYWYRQSLGQGLEFLIYFQGNSAPDKSGLPSDRFSAERTGGSVSTLTIQRTQQEDSAVYLCASSSDFRGGPYGYTFGSGTRLTVV.